Listed below are T cell receptor beta chains from one sample, sequenced in a study of shared clonotypes between healthy human individuals. Produced via immunoSEQ multiplex PCR; TCRdb's table is partial and in-frame only. The sample lists some 2,500,000 clones; roughly 90% were seen once. The source material was naive CD4+ T cells from PBMCs. These receptors originate from a man in his late teens or twenties in good health. Some clones in this sample may be carry-over from other donors' samples. Each CDR3 is given with its conserved first and last residue. Fields, in order: clone size, V gene, J gene, D gene, CDR3 DNA, CDR3 protein. The D gene is left open where the match is weak. The size of a clone is reported for some rows only, either as once, few or many, or as a class for expanded clones.

>once|TRBV18|TRBJ2-7|-
TGTGCCAGCTCACGGGGTAGCTCCTACGAGCAGTACTTC
CASSRGSSYEQYF
>-|TRBV28|TRBJ2-7|TRBD1
TGTGCCAGCACGGGGGACAGGGGACGCTACGAGCAGTACTTC
CASTGDRGRYEQYF
>-|TRBV5-4|TRBJ2-3|-
TGTGCCAGCAGCGGGCCCCGGGATACGCAGTATTTT
CASSGPRDTQYF
>-|TRBV5-1|TRBJ2-2|TRBD1
TGCGCCAGCAGCTTGGGTCACAGGGGGACCGGGGAGCTGTTTTTT
CASSLGHRGTGELFF
>-|TRBV5-4|TRBJ2-5|-
TGTGCCAGCAGCTTGGCCGGACGAACCCCTTTCGAGACCCAGTACTTC
CASSLAGRTPFETQYF
>-|TRBV6-6|TRBJ2-2|-
TGTGCCAGCAGTTACCAGTCCTCCGGGGAGCTGTTTTTT
CASSYQSSGELFF
>-|TRBV4-1|TRBJ2-6|-
TGCGCCAGCAGCCAAGTTCTTGAGGGGCCCGGGGCCAACGTCCTGACTTTC
CASSQVLEGPGANVLTF
>-|TRBV7-9|TRBJ2-3|TRBD2
TGTGCCAGCAGCCAAGGACTAGCGGGGAGCACAGATACGCAGTATTTT
CASSQGLAGSTDTQYF
>-|TRBV18|TRBJ1-2|TRBD1
TGTGCCAGCTCACAGGGACAGGGAGATGGCTACACCTTC
CASSQGQGDGYTF
>-|TRBV2|TRBJ2-1|-
TGTGCCAGCAGGCCGGGATTTACATACAATGAGCAGTTCTTC
CASRPGFTYNEQFF
>-|TRBV5-1|TRBJ2-5|-
TGCGCCAGCAGCCGGGACTCGTATCAAGAGACCCAGTACTTC
CASSRDSYQETQYF
>-|TRBV6-1|TRBJ1-4|-
TGTGCCAGCAGCACAGGAGGGCTCGGTGAAAAACTGTTTTTT
CASSTGGLGEKLFF
>-|TRBV28|TRBJ2-5|-
TGTGCCAGCAGTTCTTCATTAACACGGGTGACCCAGTACTTC
CASSSSLTRVTQYF
>-|TRBV25-1|TRBJ2-1|-
TGTGCCAGCAGTGGGAGAGGACAGCAGTTCTTC
CASSGRGQQFF
>-|TRBV6-5|TRBJ2-1|TRBD2
TGTGCCAGCAGTTCCTGGACTAGCGGGAGTTTTAATGAGCAGTTCTTC
CASSSWTSGSFNEQFF
>-|TRBV7-6|TRBJ2-7|-
TGTGCCAGCAGCTTATCGGGACACGGAGGACCCTCCTACGAGCAGTACTTC
CASSLSGHGGPSYEQYF
>-|TRBV9|TRBJ1-2|TRBD1
TGTGCCAGCAGCGGACAGGGTAACTATGGCTACACCTTC
CASSGQGNYGYTF
>-|TRBV28|TRBJ1-2|-
TGTGCCAGCACTTTATCCCCAGCTTATGGCTACACCTTC
CASTLSPAYGYTF
>once|TRBV19|TRBJ2-3|TRBD1
TGTGCCAGTCGGTCGGGACAGGGCAACACAGATACGCAGTATTTT
CASRSGQGNTDTQYF
>-|TRBV27|TRBJ2-5|-
TGTGCCAGCAGTCCCGGGACCTGGGGGACCCAGTACTTC
CASSPGTWGTQYF
>few|TRBV14|TRBJ2-5|-
TGTGCCAGCAGCCAAGGTGGGGAGACCCAGTACTTC
CASSQGGETQYF
>-|TRBV5-1|TRBJ2-1|TRBD2
TGCGCCAGCAGCCCCGCTAGCGGGCTCGAGCAGTTCTTC
CASSPASGLEQFF